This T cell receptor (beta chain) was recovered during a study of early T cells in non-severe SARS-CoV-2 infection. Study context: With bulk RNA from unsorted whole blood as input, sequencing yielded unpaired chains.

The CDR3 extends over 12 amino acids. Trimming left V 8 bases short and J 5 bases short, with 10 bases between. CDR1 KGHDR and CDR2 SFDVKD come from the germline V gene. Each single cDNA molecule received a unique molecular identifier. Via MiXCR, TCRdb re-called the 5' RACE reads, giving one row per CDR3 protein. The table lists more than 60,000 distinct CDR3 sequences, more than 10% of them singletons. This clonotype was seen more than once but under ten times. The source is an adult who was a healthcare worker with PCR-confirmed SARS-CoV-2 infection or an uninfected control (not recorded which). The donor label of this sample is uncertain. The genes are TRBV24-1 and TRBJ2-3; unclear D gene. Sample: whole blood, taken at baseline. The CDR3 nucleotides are TGTGCCACCAATGACCGCCTAGATACGCAGTATTTT. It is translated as CATNDRLDTQYF.